Listed below are T cell receptor beta chains from one sample, sequenced in a study of T-cell reconstitution after alpha-beta-depleted transplantation in children. TCRdb re-called the PCR reads with MiXCR, one entry per CDR3 protein. The table records hundreds of thousands of distinct CDR3 sequences, about 12% of them present only once. This sample comprised PBMCs, obtained before TCRalphabeta/CD19-depleted stem cell transplant. The receptors come from a girl aged 2 to 9 with congenital amegakaryocytic thrombocytopenia, due to receive a stem cell transplant. The CDR3 runs from the conserved cysteine through the conserved F or W. The order of the fields is V gene, D gene, clone size, J gene, CDR3 DNA, CDR3 protein. The D gene is left open where the match is weak. Rows give clone size only sometimes, using once, few, many, or a class for an expanded clone.

TRBV12-3/TRBV12-4,TRBD1,many,TRBJ1-2,TGTGCCAGCAGCCTAGGACAGGGACCATCCTATGGCTACACCTTC,CASSLGQGPSYGYTF
TRBV7-9,TRBD2,.,TRBJ2-1,TGTGCCAGCAGCTTCCCACTAGCGGGACAGTTCTTC,CASSFPLAGQFF
TRBV11-2,.,.,TRBJ2-7,TGTGCCAGCAGGAGGGGGGCGGGAGAGCTACCCTACGAGCAGTACTTC,CASRRGAGELPYEQYF
TRBV29-1,TRBD2,many,TRBJ2-1,TGCAGCGCCTACTCCGGACTAGCGGGCAATGAGCAGTTCTTC,CSAYSGLAGNEQFF
TRBV20-1,.,many,TRBJ2-7,TGCAGTGCAGCAGCTGGACACCAGCCCTACGAGCAGTACTTC,CSAAAGHQPYEQYF
TRBV7-3,.,.,TRBJ2-1,TGTGCCAGCAGCCTCCGCTCGGCTAACAATGAGCAGTTCTTC,CASSLRSANNEQFF
TRBV5-1,TRBD2,few,TRBJ2-1,TGCGCCAGCCAGACTAGCGCCAAGGGCTATGAGCAGTTCTTC,CASQTSAKGYEQFF
TRBV28,.,many,TRBJ2-1,TGTGCCAGCAGTTTTTTTTGGTTGTCGGGTTACAATGAGCAGTTCTTC,CASSFFWLSGYNEQFF
TRBV19,.,many,TRBJ2-1,TGTGCCAGTAATAGGGCGGCCTCTAGGGATGAGCAGTTCTTC,CASNRAASRDEQFF
TRBV2,TRBD2,many,TRBJ2-1,TGTGCCAGCAGTGAACTAGCGGGTGGCGATGAGCAGTTCTTC,CASSELAGGDEQFF
TRBV11-2,.,.,TRBJ2-7,TGTGCCAGCAGCTTAGATCGAGGACAGCTCTACGAGCAGTACTTC,CASSLDRGQLYEQYF
TRBV20-1,TRBD2,few,TRBJ2-1,TGCAGTGCTAGTCCCGGACTAGCGGGAGGTCCCTCCGCCTATAGCTCCTACAATGAGCAGTTCTTC,CSASPGLAGGPSAYSSYNEQFF
TRBV5-1,.,many,TRBJ2-5,TGCGCCAGCAGCTTGGTAGCGACCCAAGAGACCCAGTACTTC,CASSLVATQETQYF
TRBV3-1,.,few,TRBJ2-7,TGTGCCAGCAGCCAAGCCGGGACTTTTCCCGAGCAGTACTTC,CASSQAGTFPEQYF
TRBV29-1,TRBD1,.,TRBJ1-1,TGCAGCGTGGCAAGACAGGGGAACACTGAAGCTTTCTTT,CSVARQGNTEAFF
TRBV2,.,few,TRBJ2-2,TGTGCCAGCAGTGTGGTACTAGCTGGCGCCGGGGAGCTGTTTTTT,CASSVVLAGAGELFF
TRBV5-1,.,many,TRBJ2-7,TGCGCCAGCAGAGGCGTGGACCGAGGCGAGCAGTACTTC,CASRGVDRGEQYF
TRBV20-1,TRBD2,.,TRBJ2-1,TGCAGTGCTCCGGGACTAGCTGATGAGCAGTTCTTC,CSAPGLADEQFF
TRBV20-1,.,few,TRBJ2-1,TGCAGTGCTAGAGATACGCTAGGAGATCGGGTGGGGCAGTTCTTC,CSARDTLGDRVGQFF
TRBV20-1,TRBD2,few,TRBJ2-5,TGCAGTGCAGCTAGGGGAGGGAAGACCCAGTACTTC,CSAARGGKTQYF
TRBV20-1,.,.,TRBJ1-6,TGCAGTGCTAGTTTACAGAAGTATAATTCACCCCTCCACTTT,CSASLQKYNSPLHF
TRBV20-1,.,many,TRBJ1-1,TGCAGTGCTAGAGCCCCAGAAAACACTGAAGCTTTCTTT,CSARAPENTEAFF
TRBV12-3/TRBV12-4,TRBD2,many,TRBJ2-2,TGTGCCAGCAGTAGGGGACTAGAGATGCAGCTGTTTTTT,CASSRGLEMQLFF
TRBV6-5,.,.,TRBJ2-7,TGTGCCACCAACAGGGGAGGGGAGCAGTACTTC,CATNRGGEQYF
TRBV5-1,.,few,TRBJ1-1,TGCGCCAGCTCGGCCGGGGGGGTGGCGAACACTGAAGCTTTCTTT,CASSAGGVANTEAFF
TRBV15,TRBD1,many,TRBJ1-5,TGTGCCACCAGCAGAGATCGGACAGGGATTAGCAATCAGCCCCAGCATTTT,CATSRDRTGISNQPQHF
TRBV20-1,TRBD2,many,TRBJ2-4,TGCAGTGCTAGCTTGACTAGCGGAAACAAAAACATTCAGTACTTC,CSASLTSGNKNIQYF
TRBV7-2,.,.,TRBJ2-7,TGTGCCAGCAGCTTACCACATGGACTGAGCTACGAGCAGTACTTC,CASSLPHGLSYEQYF
TRBV12-3/TRBV12-4,.,many,TRBJ2-2,TGTGCCAGCAGTCCTCCCCCACGGCAGAGAGATACCGGGGAGCTGTTTTTT,CASSPPPRQRDTGELFF
TRBV2,TRBD1,few,TRBJ1-2,TGTGCCAGCACCGAAAGGACAGGGGGATTCGGCTACACCTTC,CASTERTGGFGYTF
TRBV28,.,.,TRBJ2-7,TGTGCCGTTCATGATGGAAGATACGAGCAGTACTTC,CAVHDGRYEQYF
TRBV5-5,TRBD1,few,TRBJ2-3,TGTGCCAGCAGCCTTCAAACAGGGGGCGCAGATACGCAGTATTTT,CASSLQTGGADTQYF
TRBV29-1,.,many,TRBJ2-1,TGCAGCGCAACGACCCTCAATGAGCAGTTCTTC,CSATTLNEQFF
TRBV7-9,.,.,TRBJ1-1,TGTGCCAGCAGCCCGACCGGGCGGGAGAACACTGAAGCTTTCTTT,CASSPTGRENTEAFF
TRBV6-5,.,many,TRBJ1-3,TGTGCCAGCAGTTACCGGAACCCTGGAAACACCATATATTTT,CASSYRNPGNTIYF
TRBV5-1,TRBD2,.,TRBJ2-1,TGCGCCAGCAGCTACGCCGGGACTAGCGGGAGGGATGAGCAGTTCTTC,CASSYAGTSGRDEQFF
TRBV20-1,TRBD1,few,TRBJ2-3,TGCAGTGCTGACAGGGATTCTGCAGATACGCAGTATTTT,CSADRDSADTQYF
TRBV7-6,.,once,TRBJ2-3,TGTGCCAGCAGTTCGAGACTAGTCTCGGATACGCACTATTTT,CASSSRLVSDTHYF
TRBV5-6,TRBD2,many,TRBJ2-1,TGTGCCAGCAGCTTGAGCGGGAGGTACTCCTACAATGAGCAGTTCTTC,CASSLSGRYSYNEQFF
TRBV5-1,.,many,TRBJ2-7,TGCGCCAGCAGCTTCAGGGGAGTAACCTACGAGCAGTACTTC,CASSFRGVTYEQYF
TRBV19,TRBD1,few,TRBJ1-5,TGTGCCAGTAGTAGACAGGGAGATCAGCCCCAGCATTTT,CASSRQGDQPQHF
TRBV20-1,.,many,TRBJ2-7,TGCAGTGCTCCGGACCGGGACTTATCCTACGAGCAGTACTTC,CSAPDRDLSYEQYF
TRBV5-1,.,few,TRBJ2-7,TGCGCCAGCAGCTTTTGGGTTTATCGCGCCGAGCAGTACTTC,CASSFWVYRAEQYF
TRBV7-2,.,many,TRBJ2-4,TGTGCCAGCAGCTCCCGTCGGATGGTAGCCAAAAACATTCAGTACTTC,CASSSRRMVAKNIQYF
TRBV20-1,.,many,TRBJ1-4,TGCAGTGCTAGCCTGGCGGGGGTGAAACTGTTTTTT,CSASLAGVKLFF
TRBV20-1,.,.,TRBJ2-7,TGCAGTGCCACCGGGGTGGGAGCCTACGAGCAGTACTTC,CSATGVGAYEQYF
TRBV25-1,.,many,TRBJ2-5,TGTGCCAGCAGTGAAGATACTGCCCAAGAGACCCAGTACTTC,CASSEDTAQETQYF
TRBV7-9,.,many,TRBJ2-7,TGTGCCAGCAGTTGTATCGGGACTCTTTGCGAGCAGTACTTC,CASSCIGTLCEQYF
TRBV5-5,TRBD1,.,TRBJ1-1,TGTGCCAGCAGCTTCAACCATGGCAAAGGGACAGGGAACACTGAAGCTTTCTTT,CASSFNHGKGTGNTEAFF
TRBV20-1,.,few,TRBJ1-1,TGCAGTGCTGACAGGTTTTCGGACACTGAAGCTTTCTTT,CSADRFSDTEAFF